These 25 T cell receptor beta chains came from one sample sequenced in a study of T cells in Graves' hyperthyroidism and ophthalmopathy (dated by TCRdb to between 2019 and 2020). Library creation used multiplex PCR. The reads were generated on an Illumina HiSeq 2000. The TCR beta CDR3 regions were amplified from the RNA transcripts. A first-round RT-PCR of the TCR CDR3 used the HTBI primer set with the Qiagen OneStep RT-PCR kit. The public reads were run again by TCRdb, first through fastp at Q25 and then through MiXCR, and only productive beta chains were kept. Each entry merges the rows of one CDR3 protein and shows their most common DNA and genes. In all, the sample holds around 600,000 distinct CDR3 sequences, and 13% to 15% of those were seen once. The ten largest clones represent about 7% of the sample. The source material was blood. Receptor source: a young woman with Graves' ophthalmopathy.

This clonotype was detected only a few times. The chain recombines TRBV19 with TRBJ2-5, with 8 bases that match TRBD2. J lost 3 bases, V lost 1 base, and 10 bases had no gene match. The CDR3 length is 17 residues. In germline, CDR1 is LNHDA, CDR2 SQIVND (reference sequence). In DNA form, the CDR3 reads TGTGCCAGTAGTATAGGGCCGGGGGGGGCGCGGGAAGAGACCCAGTACTTC. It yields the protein CASSIGPGGAREETQYF.

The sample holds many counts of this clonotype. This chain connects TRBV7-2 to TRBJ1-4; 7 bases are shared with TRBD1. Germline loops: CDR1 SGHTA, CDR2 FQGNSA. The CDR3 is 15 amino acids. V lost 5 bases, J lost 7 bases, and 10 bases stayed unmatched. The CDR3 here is CASSPPDRVGEKLFF. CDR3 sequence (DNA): TGTGCCAGCAGCCCCCCCGACAGGGTTGGTGAAAAACTGTTTTTT.

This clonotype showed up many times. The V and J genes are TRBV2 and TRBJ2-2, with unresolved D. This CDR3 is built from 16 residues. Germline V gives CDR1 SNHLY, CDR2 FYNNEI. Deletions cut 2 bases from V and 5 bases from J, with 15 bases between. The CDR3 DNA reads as TGTGCCAGCAGTGAACAAGGTCAGAGGTTAACCGGGGAGCTGTTTTTT. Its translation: CASSEQGQRLTGELFF.

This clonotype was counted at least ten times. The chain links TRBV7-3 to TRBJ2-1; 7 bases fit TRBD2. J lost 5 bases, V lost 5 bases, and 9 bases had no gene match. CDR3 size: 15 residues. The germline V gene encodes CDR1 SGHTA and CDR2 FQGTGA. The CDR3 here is CASSTHGGINNEQFF. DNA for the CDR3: TGTGCCAGCAGCACACACGGGGGGATAAACAATGAGCAGTTCTTC.

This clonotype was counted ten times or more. CDR3 amino acids: CASSPLAGGGNEQFF. CDR3 bases: TGTGCCAGCAGCCCTCTGGCGGGAGGAGGCAATGAGCAGTTCTTC. The genes are TRBV6-1 and TRBJ2-1; TRBD2 matches 8 bases. CDR1 and CDR2 from the germline V gene are MNHNS and SASEGT. CDR3 length: 15 amino acids. The V segment lost 6 bases and the J segment 6 bases; nucleotides outside the gene matches: 10.

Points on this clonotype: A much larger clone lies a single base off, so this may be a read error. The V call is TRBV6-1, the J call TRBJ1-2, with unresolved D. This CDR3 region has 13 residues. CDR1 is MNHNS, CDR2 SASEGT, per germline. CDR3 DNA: TGTGCCGGCAGTCCCCCATATGGAACCGGCTACACCTTC. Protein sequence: CAGSPPYGTGYTF.

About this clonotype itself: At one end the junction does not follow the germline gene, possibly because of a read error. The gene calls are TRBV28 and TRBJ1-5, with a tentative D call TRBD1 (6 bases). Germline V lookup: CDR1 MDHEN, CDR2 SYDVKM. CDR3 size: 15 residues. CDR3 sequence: CASSWGDTYDQPQHF. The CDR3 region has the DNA TGTGCCAGCAGTTGGGGGGACACTTATGATCAGCCCCAACATTTT. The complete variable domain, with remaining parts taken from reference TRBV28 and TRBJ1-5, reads DVKVTQSSRYLVKRTGEKVFLECVQDMDHENMFWYRQDPGLGLRLIYFSYDVKMKEKGDIPEGYSVSREKKERFSLILESASTNQTSMYLCASSWGDTYDQPQHFGDGTRLSIL.

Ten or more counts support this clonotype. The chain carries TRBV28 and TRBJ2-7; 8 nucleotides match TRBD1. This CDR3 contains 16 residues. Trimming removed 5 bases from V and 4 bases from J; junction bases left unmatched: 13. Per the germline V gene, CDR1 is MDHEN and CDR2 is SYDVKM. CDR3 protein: CASSETGTGQGYEQYF. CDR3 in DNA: TGTGCCAGCAGTGAGACCGGGACAGGTCAAGGATACGAGCAGTACTTC.

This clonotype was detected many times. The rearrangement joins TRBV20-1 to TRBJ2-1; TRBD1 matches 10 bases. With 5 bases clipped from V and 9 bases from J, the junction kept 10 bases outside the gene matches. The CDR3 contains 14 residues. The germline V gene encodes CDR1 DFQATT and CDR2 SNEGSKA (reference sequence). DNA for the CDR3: TGCAGTGCTCCCCGGACAGGGGGACGGGGTGAGCAGTTCTTC. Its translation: CSAPRTGGRGEQFF.

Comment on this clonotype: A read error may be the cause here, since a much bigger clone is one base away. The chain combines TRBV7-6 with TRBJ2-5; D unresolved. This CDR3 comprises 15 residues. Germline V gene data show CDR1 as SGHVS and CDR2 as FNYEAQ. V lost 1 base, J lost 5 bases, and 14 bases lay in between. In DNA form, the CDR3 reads TGTGCCAGCAGCTTAGACAAGGCCTTTCCGGAGACCCAGTACTTC. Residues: CASSLDKAFPETQYF. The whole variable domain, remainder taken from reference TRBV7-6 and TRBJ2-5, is GAGVSQSPRYKVTKRGQDVALRCDPISGHVSLYWYRQALGQGPEFLTYFNYEAQQDKSGLPNDRFSAERPEGSISTLTIQRTEQRDSAMYRCASSLDKAFPETQYFGPGTRLLVL.

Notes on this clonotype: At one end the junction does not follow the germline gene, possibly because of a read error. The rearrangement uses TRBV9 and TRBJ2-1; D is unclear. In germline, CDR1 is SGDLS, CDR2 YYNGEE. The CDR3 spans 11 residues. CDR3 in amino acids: CASMTYDEQFF. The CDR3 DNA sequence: TGTGCCAGCATGACCTACGATGAGCAGTTCTTC.

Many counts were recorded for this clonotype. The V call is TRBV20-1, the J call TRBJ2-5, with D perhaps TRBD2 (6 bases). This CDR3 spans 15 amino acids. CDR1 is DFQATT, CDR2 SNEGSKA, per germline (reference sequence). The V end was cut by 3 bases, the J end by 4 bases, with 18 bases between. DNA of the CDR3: TGCAGTGCTAGGCCTCGGAGGGGTCGAAGAGAGACCCAGTACTTC. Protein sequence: CSARPRRGRRETQYF.

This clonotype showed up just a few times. The CDR3 DNA reads as TGTGCCAGCAGTGATTCTACAGAGCCTAGAGGGAACACTGAAGCTTTCTTT. It translates to CASSDSTEPRGNTEAFF. The V gene is TRBV25-1, the J gene TRBJ1-1; no firm D call. Per germline, CDR1 MGHDK and CDR2 SYGVNS. Trimming took off 3 bases at V and 1 base at J, with 18 bases between the two ends. CDR3 size: 17 residues.

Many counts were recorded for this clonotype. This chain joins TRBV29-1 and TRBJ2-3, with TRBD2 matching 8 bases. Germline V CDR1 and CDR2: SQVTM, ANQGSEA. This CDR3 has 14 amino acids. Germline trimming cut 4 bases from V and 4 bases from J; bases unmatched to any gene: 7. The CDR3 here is CSVAAGGPPDTQYF. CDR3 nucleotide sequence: TGCAGCGTTGCCGCGGGAGGTCCTCCAGATACGCAGTATTTT.

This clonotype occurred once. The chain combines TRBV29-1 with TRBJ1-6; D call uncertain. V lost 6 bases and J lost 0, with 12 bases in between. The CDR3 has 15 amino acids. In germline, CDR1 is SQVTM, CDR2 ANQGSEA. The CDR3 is CSVVVESSYNSPLHF. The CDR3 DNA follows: TGCAGCGTAGTGGTAGAGAGCTCCTATAATTCACCCCTCCACTTT.

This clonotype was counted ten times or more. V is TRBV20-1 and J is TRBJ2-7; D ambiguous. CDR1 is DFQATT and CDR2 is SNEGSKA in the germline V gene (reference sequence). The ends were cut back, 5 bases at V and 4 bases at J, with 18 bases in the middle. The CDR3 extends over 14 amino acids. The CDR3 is CSAGPPADGYEQYF. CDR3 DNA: TGCAGTGCTGGGCCTCCTGCGGACGGGTACGAGCAGTACTTC.

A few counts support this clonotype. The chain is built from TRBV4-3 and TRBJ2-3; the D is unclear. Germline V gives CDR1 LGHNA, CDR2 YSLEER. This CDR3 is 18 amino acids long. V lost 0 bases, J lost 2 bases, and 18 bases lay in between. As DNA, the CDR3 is TGCGCCAGCAGCCAAGAGTCCCCTGGGGTTTGGGCCACAGATACGCAGTATTTT. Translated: CASSQESPGVWATDTQYF.

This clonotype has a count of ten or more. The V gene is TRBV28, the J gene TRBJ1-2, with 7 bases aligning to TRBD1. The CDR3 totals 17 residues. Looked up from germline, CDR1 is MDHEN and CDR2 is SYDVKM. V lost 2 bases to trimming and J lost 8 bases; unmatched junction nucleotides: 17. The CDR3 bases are TGTGCCAGCAGTTTACGGGACAGACGGCTCGGAAATCGGGGCTACACCTTC. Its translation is CASSLRDRRLGNRGYTF.

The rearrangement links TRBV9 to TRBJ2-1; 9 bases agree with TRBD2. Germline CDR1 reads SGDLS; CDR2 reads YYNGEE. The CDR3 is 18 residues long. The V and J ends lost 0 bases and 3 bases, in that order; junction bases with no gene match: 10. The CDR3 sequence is CASSVGYWREGNYNEQFF. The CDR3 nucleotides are TGTGCCAGCAGCGTAGGGTATTGGCGGGAGGGCAACTACAATGAGCAGTTCTTC.

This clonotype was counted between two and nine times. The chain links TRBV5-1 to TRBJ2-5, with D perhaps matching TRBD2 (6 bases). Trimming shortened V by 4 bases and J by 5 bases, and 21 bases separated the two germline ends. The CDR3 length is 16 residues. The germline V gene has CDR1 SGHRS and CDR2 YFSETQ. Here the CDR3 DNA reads TGCGCCAGCAGCCTTACCCCCGGGAGTGGAGTGGAGACCCAGTACTTC. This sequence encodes CASSLTPGSGVETQYF.

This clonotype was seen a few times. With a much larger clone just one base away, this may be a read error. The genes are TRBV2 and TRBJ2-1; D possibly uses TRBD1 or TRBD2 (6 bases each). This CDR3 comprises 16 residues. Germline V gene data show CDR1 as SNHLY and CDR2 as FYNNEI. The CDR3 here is CTSIYWRDTRNNEQFF. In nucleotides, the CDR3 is TGTACCAGCATCTATTGGAGGGACACCCGCAACAATGAGCAGTTCTTC.

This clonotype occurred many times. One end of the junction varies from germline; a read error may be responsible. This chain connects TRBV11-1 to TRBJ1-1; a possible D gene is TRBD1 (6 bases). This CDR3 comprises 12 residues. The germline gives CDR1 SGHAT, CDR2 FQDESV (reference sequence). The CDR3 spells CASTLQGTEAFF. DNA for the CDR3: TGTGCCAGCACCTTACAGGGTACTGAAGCTTTCTTT. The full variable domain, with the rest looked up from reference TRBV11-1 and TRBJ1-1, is EAEVAQSPRYKITEKSQAVAFWCDPISGHATLYWYRQILGQGPELLVQFQDESVVDDSQLPKDRFSAERLKGVDSTLKIQPAELGDSAMYLCASTLQGTEAFFGQGTRLTVV.

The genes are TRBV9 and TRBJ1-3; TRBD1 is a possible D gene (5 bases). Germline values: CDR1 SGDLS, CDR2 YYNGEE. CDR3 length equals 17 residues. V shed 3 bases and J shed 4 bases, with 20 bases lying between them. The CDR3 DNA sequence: TGTGCCAGCAGCGCTCCCGGGACCGCGGGAGAAGGAAACACCATATATTTT. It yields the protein CASSAPGTAGEGNTIYF.

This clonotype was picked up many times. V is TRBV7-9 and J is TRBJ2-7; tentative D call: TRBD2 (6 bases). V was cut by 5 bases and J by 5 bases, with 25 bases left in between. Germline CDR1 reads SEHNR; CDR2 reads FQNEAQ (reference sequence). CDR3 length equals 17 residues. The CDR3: CASSKEGIASLTHEQYF. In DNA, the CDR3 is TGTGCCAGCAGCAAGGAGGGGATCGCCTCTCTGACTCACGAGCAGTACTTC.

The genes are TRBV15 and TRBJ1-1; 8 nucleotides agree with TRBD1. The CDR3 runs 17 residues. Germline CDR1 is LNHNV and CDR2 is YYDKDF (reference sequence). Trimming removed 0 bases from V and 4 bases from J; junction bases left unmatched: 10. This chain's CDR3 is CATSRDFPGGIGTEAFF. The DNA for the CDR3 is TGTGCCACCAGCAGAGATTTTCCAGGGGGCATAGGCACTGAAGCTTTCTTT.